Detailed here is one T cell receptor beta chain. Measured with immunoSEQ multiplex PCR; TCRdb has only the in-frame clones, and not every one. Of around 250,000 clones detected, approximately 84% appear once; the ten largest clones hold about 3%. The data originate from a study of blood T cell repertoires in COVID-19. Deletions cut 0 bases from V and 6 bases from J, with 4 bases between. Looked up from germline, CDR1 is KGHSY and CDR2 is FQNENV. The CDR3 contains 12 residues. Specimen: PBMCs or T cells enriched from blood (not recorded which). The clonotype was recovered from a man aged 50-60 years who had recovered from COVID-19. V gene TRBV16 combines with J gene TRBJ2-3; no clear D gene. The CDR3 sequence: CASSQSRDTQYF. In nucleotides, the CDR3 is TGTGCCAGCAGCCAATCGCGCGATACGCAGTATTTT.